The entry that follows covers one TCR beta chain sequence. Its antigen is unknown. CDR3 size: 14 residues. Looked up from germline, CDR1 is DFQATT and CDR2 is SNEGSKA (reference sequence). Between the trimmed V and J ends, which lost 0 bases and 4 bases, there was a span of 12 bases. These data belong to a study of blood T cells in healthy people across ages. A second 7 to 11 cycle PCR used barcoded and J-beta primers. TCRdb reprocessed the 5' RACE reads with MiXCR, giving one entry per CDR3 protein. Altogether approximately 350,000 distinct CDR3 sequences are present, roughly half being singletons, with the ten largest covering about 54%. Whole-study results and caveats: Naive T cell percentage strongly correlated with TCR beta diversity. Both naive CD4+ cell counts and diversity were greater in long-lived donors than in aged donors.

Sequencing used blood. The V call is TRBV20-1, the J call TRBJ1-1; D not certain. The receptor's source is a man aged 60 to 75 in good health. Here the CDR3 DNA reads TGCAGTGCTAGAGAGCCGGGGAGGATCACTGAAGCTTTCTTT. It yields the protein CSAREPGRITEAFF.